This T cell receptor (beta chain) derives from a study of glioma-infiltrating T cells after dendritic cell vaccination (dated by TCRdb to the mid-2010s). Turning to the overall study: The cohort comprised around 15 glioblastoma patients from Phase I and II dendritic cell vaccination trials, 9 newly diagnosed and 6 with recurrent disease. Autologous tumor lysate-pulsed dendritic cell vaccination was administered to the patients between the early 2000s and the early 2010s. Survival after dendritic cell vaccination was correlated with TCR sequencing metrics, including TIL content and tumor-blood repertoire overlap. Tumor-infiltrating lymphocyte content was quantified and tumor and blood repertoires were compared in dendritic cell-vaccinated glioblastoma patients by deep sequencing of TCR beta CDR3 regions. The vaccine was prepared from monocyte-derived dendritic cells that were cultured for more than six days with IL-4 and GM-CSF and then pulsed overnight with autologous tumor lysate. Three intradermal dendritic cell vaccine injections were administered to patients at biweekly intervals in the arm below the axilla. General findings and caveats noted by the study authors: The cohort was small and heterogeneous, and full blood and tumor sets were available for few patients, with initial-recurrent tumor pairs available for even fewer patients. Higher estimated pretreatment TIL content predicted longer time to progression and overall survival after dendritic cell vaccination. The response model built on TCR overlap across three groups was characterized as speculative, with prospective validation still needed. TCR clonality showed no direct relationship with survival, which suggests that a diverse polyclonal response may be important.

The immunoSEQ assay amplified TCRB CDR3 regions from around 2.1 micrograms of genomic DNA, or from all available DNA when less than that amount was available. The multiplex PCR relied on 60 forward primers for TCR V beta segments and 13 reverse primers for J beta segments. Synthetic control templates were spiked into each sample at limiting dilution to estimate reads per starting template. The Illumina HiSeq System generated 87 bp sequencing reads. The authors processed their data as follows. PCR and sequencing errors were removed by merging closely related sequences with a nearest neighbor algorithm. TCR overlap was measured as the percentage of unique tumor TCR beta sequences also present in the same patient's peripheral blood. TCRdb provides this immuneACCESS table in a form limited to in-frame rearrangements. Some clones are lacking; in checked studies, under half of them reflect an unresolved V gene, and why the rest are absent is not known. D and trimming come from the DNA, and the V and J calls and clone size come from that table. The sample table holds approximately 62,000 clones, of which roughly 86% were seen once. About 9.9% of the sample rests with the top ten.

The intended sense of this specimen's time point label: after dendritic cell vaccination, including at tumor progression/relapse. Patients were selected on the basis of adequate residual fresh-frozen tumor tissue and more than two years of available survival data. None of the glioblastoma patients carried an isocitrate dehydrogenase mutation, although molecular status otherwise varied. PBMC were collected before vaccination, two weeks after the third vaccination, and at tumor progression if tumor progression occurred. The Qiagen DNeasy Blood extraction Kit was used for extraction of genomic DNA. The junction shows trimming of 0 bases on V and 10 bases on J, plus 12 bases between the germline ends. CDR1 and CDR2 are drawn from the germline V gene: LGHNA, YSLEER. The CDR3 contains 14 residues, cysteine and phenylalanine counted. This entry keeps only the CDR3 DNA: 42 bases, framed from base 1. This clone was found once. It lacks a known antigen. The record has no base qualities; no much larger clone is one base away.

The rearranged chain carries TRBV4-3 and TRBJ2-2, and perhaps TRBD2 as D gene, on 5 matching bases. The receptor's source is a human donor with glioblastoma. The sample consisted of blood, taken after dendritic cell vaccination. The DNA sequence follows: TGCGCCAGCAGCCAAGAGGGGAGTGCCGAGGAGCTGTTTTTT. This is translated as CASSQEGSAEELFF.